This T cell receptor beta chain was found in a study of shared clonotypes between healthy human individuals. Study-level information: Donors, aged 18 to 49, were a couple of women and three men.

Naive CD8 isolation took CD45RO-negative cells positively selected for CCR7 and excluded terminally differentiated effector memory CD45RA+ cells. Everyone who donated was a Caucasian adult who lived in Nashville, Tennessee. As for this clone: The antigen is not known.

CDR1 is SQVTM, CDR2 ANQGSEA, per germline. The CDR3 covers 11 residues. Trimming stripped 7 bases from V and 6 bases from J, with 9 bases between. Overall study results and limits: Clonotype sharing across a few donors was observed for roughly 5% of naive CD4 clonotypes.

Profiled with immunoSEQ multiplex PCR; TCRdb holds only in-frame clones, not every one. The data contain around 1.9 million clones, around 93% of them seen just once; the ten biggest clones take up about 1.7%. Specimen: naive CD8+ T cells from PBMCs. The V gene is TRBV29-1, the J gene TRBJ2-2; no definite D call. The receptor's source is a man in his late teens or twenties in good health. Some clones in this sample may be carry-over from other donors' samples. The DNA for the CDR3 is TGCAGCGCCCCAGCAGCCGGGGAGCTGTTTTTT. The encoded protein is CSAPAAGELFF.